One and the same sample provided the 8 T cell receptor beta chains below, sequenced in a study of T-cell memory formation after mild COVID-19. TCRdb ran MiXCR on the 5' RACE reads and lists one entry per CDR3 protein. This sample carries about 350,000 distinct CDR3 sequences, about an eighth of them seen once, and the ten largest clones take 20% to 25%. Sequencing was carried out using PBMCs or a T cell subset sorted from them (not recorded which). The receptors were sampled from a young man who had mild COVID-19 (a few samples of this study predate the infection). Cell type and time point are not known.

This rearrangement joins TRBV25-1 to TRBJ1-3; D remains ambiguous. The CDR3 is 15 residues long. In germline, CDR1 is MGHDK, CDR2 SYGVNS. With 3 bases removed from V and 4 bases from J, the gap between germline ends came to 13 bases. The CDR3 region has the DNA TGTGCCAGCAGTGACCTAAAGGGTGCAGGAAACACCATATATTTT. It is translated as CASSDLKGAGNTIYF.

This clonotype appeared a few times. The chain is built from TRBV5-1 and TRBJ2-7, with 11 bases matching TRBD1. The germline V gene has CDR1 SGHRS and CDR2 YFSETQ. The J segment lost 5 bases and the V segment lost 3 bases, leaving 1 base of the junction unmatched. This CDR3 is 13 amino acids long. CDR3 sequence (DNA): TGCGCCAGCAGCTGGGGACAGGGGGACGAGCAGTACGTC. This gives the protein CASSWGQGDEQYV.

This clonotype showed up many times. The V gene is TRBV15, the J gene TRBJ1-2; D is possibly TRBD1 (6 bases). The CDR3 is 14 amino acids. The V gene lost 2 bases and the J gene lost 8 bases, with 15 bases spanning the gap. Per the germline V gene, CDR1 is LNHNV and CDR2 is YYDKDF (reference sequence). The DNA of the CDR3 is TGTGCCACCAGCAGAACTTTCGGGGGGCAAGGCTACACCTTC. Its translation: CATSRTFGGQGYTF.

There are a few counts of this clonotype. This chain links TRBV20-1 with TRBJ1-5, with 8 bases lining up with TRBD1. V shed 2 bases and J 6 bases; nucleotides not matched to a gene: 6. CDR1 and CDR2 from the germline V gene are DFQATT and SNEGSKA (reference sequence). The CDR3 loop spans 14 amino acids. The CDR3 region has the DNA TGCAGTGCTAGACGGACAGGGCAGGGTCAGCCCCAGCATTTT. Translating it yields CSARRTGQGQPQHF.

This clonotype occurred many times. The genes are TRBV5-1 and TRBJ2-1; 7 bases align to TRBD2. This CDR3 spans 12 amino acids. Germline lookup yields CDR1 SGHRS and CDR2 YFSETQ. The trim removed 3 bases at V and 16 bases at J, leaving 10 bases unmatched. The CDR3 DNA sequence: TGCGCCAGCAGCTGGGACTGGGGGGGATACTTCTTC. Translating gives CASSWDWGGYFF.

The rearrangement joins TRBV29-1 to TRBJ1-1; D may be TRBD1 (6 bases). The CDR3 is made up of 15 amino acids. Trimming shortened V by 4 bases and J by 1 base, and 16 bases separated the two germline ends. Germline CDR1 reads SQVTM; CDR2 reads ANQGSEA. Here the CDR3 DNA reads TGCAGCGTTGTGGGGGTTCAGGGGACGAACACTGAAGCTTTCTTT. It yields the protein CSVVGVQGTNTEAFF.

The J gene is TRBJ2-4, the V gene TRBV4-3; D remains ambiguous. CDR1 and CDR2 from the germline V gene are LGHNA and YSLEER. Trimming stripped 1 base from V and 8 bases from J, with 9 bases between. The CDR3 sequence is 13 residues long. CDR3 sequence: CASSQGPSDIQYF. CDR3 nucleotides: TGCGCCAGCAGCCAAGGACCCTCAGACATTCAGTACTTC.

The chain employs TRBV6-5 and TRBJ2-1, with D tentatively TRBD2 (5 bases). The germline V gene has CDR1 MNHEY and CDR2 SVGAGI. Trimming removed 5 bases at V and 10 bases at J, with 15 bases between. The CDR3 runs to 13 residues. The CDR3 DNA sequence: TGTGCCAGCAGTCACGGGGTCAACGGAGAGCAGTTCTTC. Residues: CASSHGVNGEQFF.